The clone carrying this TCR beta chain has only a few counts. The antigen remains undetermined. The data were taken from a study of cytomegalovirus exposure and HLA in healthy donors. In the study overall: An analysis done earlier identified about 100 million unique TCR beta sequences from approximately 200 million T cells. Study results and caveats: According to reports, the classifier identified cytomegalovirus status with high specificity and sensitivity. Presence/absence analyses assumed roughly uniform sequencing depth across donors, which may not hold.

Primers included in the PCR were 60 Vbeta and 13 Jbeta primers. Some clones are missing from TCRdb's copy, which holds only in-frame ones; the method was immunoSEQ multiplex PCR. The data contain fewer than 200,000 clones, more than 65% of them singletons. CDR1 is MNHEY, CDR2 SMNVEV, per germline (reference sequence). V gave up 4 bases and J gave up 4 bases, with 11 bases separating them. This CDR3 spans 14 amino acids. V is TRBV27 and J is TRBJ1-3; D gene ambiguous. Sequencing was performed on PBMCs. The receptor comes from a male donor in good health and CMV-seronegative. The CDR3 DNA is TGTGCCAGCAGTTCTCGGACTACCGGAAACACCATATATTTT. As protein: CASSSRTTGNTIYF.